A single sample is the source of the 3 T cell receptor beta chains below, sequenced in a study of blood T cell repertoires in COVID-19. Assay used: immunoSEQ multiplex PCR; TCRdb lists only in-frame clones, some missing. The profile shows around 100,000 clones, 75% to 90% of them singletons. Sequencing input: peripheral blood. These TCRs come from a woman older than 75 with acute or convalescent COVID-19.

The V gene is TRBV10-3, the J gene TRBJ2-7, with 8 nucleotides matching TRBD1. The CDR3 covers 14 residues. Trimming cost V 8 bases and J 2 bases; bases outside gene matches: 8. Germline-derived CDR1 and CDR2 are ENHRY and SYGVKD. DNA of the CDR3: TGTGCCATCGCGGACAGGGATTATACCTACGAGCAGTACTTC. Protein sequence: CAIADRDYTYEQYF.

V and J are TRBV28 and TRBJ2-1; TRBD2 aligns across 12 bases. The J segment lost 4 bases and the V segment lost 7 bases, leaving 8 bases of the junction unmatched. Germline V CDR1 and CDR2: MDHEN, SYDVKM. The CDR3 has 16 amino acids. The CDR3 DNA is TGTGCCAGCATTTCCCCTAGCGGGGGGGAATACAATGAGCAGTTCTTC. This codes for CASISPSGGEYNEQFF.

CDR3 residues: CASSWTGNSNQPQHF. CDR3 in DNA: TGTGCCAGCAGTTGGACAGGGAATAGCAATCAGCCCCAGCATTTT. The gene calls are TRBV6-5 and TRBJ1-5; 8 bases map to TRBD1. V shed 4 bases, J shed 0 bases, and the junction held 2 bases outside the gene matches. This CDR3 is built from 15 residues. From germline, CDR1 is MNHEY and CDR2 SVGAGI.